These 11 T cell receptor beta chains came from one sample sequenced in a study of blood T cell repertoires in COVID-19. Libraries were prepared by immunoSEQ multiplex PCR; TCRdb keeps only in-frame clonotypes and omits some of them. The sample consists of under 300,000 clones, about 83% of them appearing once. Material: peripheral blood. These receptors originate from an older man with acute or convalescent COVID-19.

The CDR3 DNA is TGTGCCAGCAGCCAAGATCTTGTGGCCAATGAGCAGTTCTTC. Protein product: CASSQDLVANEQFF. The V and J genes are TRBV3-1 (or the pseudogene TRBV3-2) and TRBJ2-1; D gene ambiguous. CDR1 LGHDT and CDR2 YNNKEL come from the germline V gene (reference sequence). This CDR3 contains 14 residues. V dropped 0 bases and J dropped 6 bases, with 9 bases sitting between them.

The V and J genes are TRBV5-1 and TRBJ1-5; D not resolved. The germline V gene encodes CDR1 SGHRS and CDR2 YFSETQ. The CDR3 sequence is 15 residues long. Trimming cost V 5 bases and J 6 bases, with 18 bases left between them. DNA for the CDR3: TGCGCCAGCAGTGAGGGAGCCGGTCCGGGTCAGCCCCAGCATTTT. Translated: CASSEGAGPGQPQHF.

V usage is TRBV5-1 and J usage is TRBJ1-1; TRBD1 might be the D (5 bases). The CDR3 length is 15 residues. Looked up from germline, CDR1 is SGHRS and CDR2 is YFSETQ. Trimming removed 3 bases at V and 2 bases at J, with 14 bases between. In DNA form, the CDR3 reads TGCGCCAGCAGCTCCTCAGGGATGCCAAACACTGAAGCTTTCTTT. Its translation is CASSSSGMPNTEAFF.

This rearrangement joins TRBV28 to TRBJ2-1, with D possibly TRBD1 on 6 matching bases. Germline-derived CDR1 and CDR2 are MDHEN and SYDVKM. V was cut by 6 bases and J by 3 bases, with 12 bases left in between. CDR3 length equals 14 residues. The CDR3 sequence: CASRGAQGYNEQFF. CDR3 nucleotides: TGTGCCAGCAGGGGGGCACAGGGCTACAATGAGCAGTTCTTC.

This sequence joins TRBV28 and TRBJ2-7, with TRBD2 as a possible D gene (6 bases). Germline V gene data show CDR1 as MDHEN and CDR2 as SYDVKM. Trimming stripped 10 bases from V and 4 bases from J, with 14 bases between. The CDR3 totals 12 residues. DNA for the CDR3: TGTGCCATCTCACGCCGGGGGTACGAGCAGTACTTC. Translating it yields CAISRRGYEQYF. Filled out from reference TRBV28 and TRBJ2-7, the complete variable domain reads DVKVTQSSRYLVKRTGEKVFLECVQDMDHENMFWYRQDPGLGLRLIYFSYDVKMKEKGDIPEGYSVSREKKERFSLILESASTNQTSMYLCAISRRGYEQYFGPGTRLTVT.

This rearrangement joins TRBV5-1 to TRBJ2-1; 12 positions agree with TRBD2. The germline V gene has CDR1 SGHRS and CDR2 YFSETQ. Unmatched junction bases numbered 4, after V lost 3 bases and J lost 6 bases. The CDR3 runs to 15 residues. CDR3 coding DNA: TGCGCCAGCAGCTCCGGACTAGCGGGAACCAATGAGCAGTTCTTC. Translated: CASSSGLAGTNEQFF.

The J gene is TRBJ1-1, the V gene TRBV15; D uncertain. The germline CDR1 and CDR2 sequences are LNHNV and YYDKDF (reference sequence). The V end was cut by 0 bases, the J end by 1 base, with 3 bases between. This CDR3 spans 13 amino acids. CDR3 amino acids: CATSREANTEAFF. The CDR3, as DNA: TGTGCCACCAGCAGAGAGGCGAACACTGAAGCTTTCTTT.

V gene TRBV5-1 combines with J gene TRBJ2-3; D is ambiguous. The CDR3 covers 13 residues. CDR1 and CDR2 (germline): SGHRS, YFSETQ. V lost 3 bases and J lost 6, with 11 bases in between. In DNA, the CDR3 is TGCGCCAGCAGCTACCGCAGCGAGGATACGCAGTATTTT. As protein: CASSYRSEDTQYF.

The V call is TRBV7-2, the J call TRBJ1-6, with 7 positions matching TRBD1. Germline CDR1 and CDR2: SGHTA and FQGNSA. CDR3 size: 15 residues. V dropped 1 base and J dropped 11; count of bases not matched to a gene: 8. CDR3 in DNA: TGTGCCAGCAGCTTAGTGAACAGGGGTCGGACACCCCTCCACTTT. It is translated as CASSLVNRGRTPLHF.

The J gene is TRBJ2-5, the V gene TRBV6-2 or TRBV6-3; 8 bases are a match to TRBD2. The germline CDR1 and CDR2 sequences are MNHEY and SVGEGT. The J segment lost 2 bases and the V segment lost 7 bases, leaving 9 bases of the junction unmatched. This CDR3 spans 15 amino acids. The CDR3 spells CASTPAGGLQETQYF. The CDR3 coding sequence is TGTGCCAGCACCCCTGCGGGGGGATTACAAGAGACCCAGTACTTC.

The V call is TRBV5-1, the J call TRBJ2-3; tentative D call: TRBD1 (5 bases). Between the trimmed V and J ends, which lost 4 bases and 3 bases, there was a span of 12 bases. Germline CDR1 and CDR2: SGHRS and YFSETQ. This CDR3 is 14 amino acids long. CDR3 nucleotides: TGCGCCAGCAGCGCTGGGGCAGCTACAGATACGCAGTATTTT. Protein sequence: CASSAGAATDTQYF. Full variable domain (outside the CDR3, taken from reference TRBV5-1 and TRBJ2-3): KAGVTQTPRYLIKTRGQQVTLSCSPISGHRSVSWYQQTPGQGLQFLFEYFSETQRNKGNFPGRFSGRQFSNSRSEMNVSTLELGDSALYLCASSAGAATDTQYFGPGTRLTVL.